One T cell receptor beta chain is described in this entry. In the original processing: The authors estimated nucleated cell counts from reference gene primer amplification. TCRdb's copy holds only in-frame clones and misses some; the assay was immunoSEQ multiplex PCR. V and J calls and clone size are as listed in that table; D and trimming were resolved from the DNA. Here the sample spans under 200,000 clones, under 90% being singletons. This sample was included in a study of blood T cell repertoires in COVID-19. Germline-derived CDR1 and CDR2 are LGHDT and YNNKEL (reference sequence). V gave up 0 bases and J gave up 3 bases, with 6 bases separating them. The CDR3 sequence is 15 residues long.

The sequence was collected from a man aged 45-60 years who had recovered from COVID-19. This chain connects TRBV3-1 (or the pseudogene TRBV3-2) to TRBJ1-6; D ambiguous. Material for sequencing was PBMCs or T cells enriched from blood (not recorded which). In nucleotides, the CDR3 is TGTGCCAGCAGCCAAGAGAACAGCTATAATTCACCCCTCCACTTT. Translating it yields CASSQENSYNSPLHF.